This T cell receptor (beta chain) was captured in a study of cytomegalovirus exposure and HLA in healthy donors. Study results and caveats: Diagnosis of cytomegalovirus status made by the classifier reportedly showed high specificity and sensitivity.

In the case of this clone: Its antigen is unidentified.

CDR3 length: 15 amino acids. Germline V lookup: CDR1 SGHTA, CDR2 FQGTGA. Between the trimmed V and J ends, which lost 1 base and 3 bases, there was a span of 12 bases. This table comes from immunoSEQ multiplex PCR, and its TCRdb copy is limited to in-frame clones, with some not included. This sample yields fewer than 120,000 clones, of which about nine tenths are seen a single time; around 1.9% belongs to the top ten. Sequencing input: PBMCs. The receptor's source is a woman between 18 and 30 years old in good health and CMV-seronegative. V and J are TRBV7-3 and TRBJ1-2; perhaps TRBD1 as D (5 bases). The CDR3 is CASSLSGTGDYGYTF. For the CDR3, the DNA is TGTGCCAGCAGCTTAAGCGGCACAGGTGACTATGGCTACACCTTC.